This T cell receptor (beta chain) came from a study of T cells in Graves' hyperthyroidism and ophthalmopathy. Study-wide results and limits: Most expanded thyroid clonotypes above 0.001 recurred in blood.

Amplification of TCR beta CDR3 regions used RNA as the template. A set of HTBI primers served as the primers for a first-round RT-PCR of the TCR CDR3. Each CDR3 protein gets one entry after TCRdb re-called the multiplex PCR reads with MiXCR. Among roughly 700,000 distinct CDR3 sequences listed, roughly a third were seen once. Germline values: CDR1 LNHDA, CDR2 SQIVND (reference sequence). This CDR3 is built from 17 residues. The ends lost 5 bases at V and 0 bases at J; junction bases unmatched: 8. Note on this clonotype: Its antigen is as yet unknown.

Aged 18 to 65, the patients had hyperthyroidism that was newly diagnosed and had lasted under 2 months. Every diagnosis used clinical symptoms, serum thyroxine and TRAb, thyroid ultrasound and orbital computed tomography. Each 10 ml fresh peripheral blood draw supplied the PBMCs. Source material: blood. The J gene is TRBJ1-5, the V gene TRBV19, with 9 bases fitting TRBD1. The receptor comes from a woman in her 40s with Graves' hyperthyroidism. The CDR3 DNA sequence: TGTGCCAGTAGTCCGGGACAGGGAAGTTATAGCAATCAGCCCCAGCATTTT. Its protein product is CASSPGQGSYSNQPQHF.